This T cell receptor (beta chain) came from a study of blood T cell repertoires in COVID-19. The table lists this clone with a count of one. Repertoires were generated with immunoSEQ multiplex PCR, while TCRdb's copy carries only in-frame clones and drops some. The sample has a few hundred thousand clones; more than 75% are singletons. The V gene's germline CDR1 is MNHEY and CDR2 SMNVEV (reference sequence). The CDR3 sequence is 14 residues long. Trimming cost V 5 bases and J 8 bases; bases outside gene matches: 9. This TCR was sampled from a woman in her sixties or seventies in a cohort exposed to, infected with or recovered from COVID-19 (not recorded which). The source material was PBMCs or T cells enriched from blood (not recorded which). The chain has TRBV27 and TRBJ1-5; 7 nucleotides align to TRBD1. The CDR3 bases are TGTGCCAGCAGTCCGAGGACAGGCGGCGAGCCCCAGCATTTT. Protein: CASSPRTGGEPQHF.